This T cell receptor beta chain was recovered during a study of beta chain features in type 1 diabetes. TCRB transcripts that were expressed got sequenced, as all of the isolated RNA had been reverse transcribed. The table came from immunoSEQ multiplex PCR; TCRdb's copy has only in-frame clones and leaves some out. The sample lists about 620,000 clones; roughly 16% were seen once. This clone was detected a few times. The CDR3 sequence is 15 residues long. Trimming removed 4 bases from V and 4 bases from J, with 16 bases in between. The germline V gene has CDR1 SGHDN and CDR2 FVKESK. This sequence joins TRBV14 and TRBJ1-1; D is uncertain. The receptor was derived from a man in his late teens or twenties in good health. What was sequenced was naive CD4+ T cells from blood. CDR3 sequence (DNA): TGTGCCAGCAGCCTTGGGGAGAGGCTTACCACTGAAGCTTTCTTT. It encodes CASSLGERLTTEAFF.